One TCR beta chain is described in this entry. Under the authors' procedure: Estimates of nucleated cell counts were drawn from the amplification of reference gene primers. Profiled with immunoSEQ multiplex PCR; TCRdb holds only in-frame clones, not every one. The DNA was the basis for D and trimming; V, J and clone size are from that table. Of around 55,000 clones listed, approximately 80% are singletons. This sample is drawn from a study of blood T cell repertoires in COVID-19. Overall study context: Italy, Spain and the United States were the sources of the convalescent and acute COVID-19 samples. Sources were T cells, B-cell-depleted T cells, or PBMCs; the material itself was cDNA or gDNA.

Per germline, CDR1 WSHSY and CDR2 SAAADI. The CDR3 contains 11 residues. V shed 9 bases and J shed 5 bases, with 10 bases lying between them. This receptor was taken from a human donor in a cohort sampled during active or convalescent COVID-19. Sequencing was carried out using peripheral blood. This chain connects TRBV10-2 to TRBJ1-1, with no clear D. CDR3 coding DNA: TGCGCCAGTAGCGGAGGAACTGAAGCTTTCTTT. It yields the protein CASSGGTEAFF.